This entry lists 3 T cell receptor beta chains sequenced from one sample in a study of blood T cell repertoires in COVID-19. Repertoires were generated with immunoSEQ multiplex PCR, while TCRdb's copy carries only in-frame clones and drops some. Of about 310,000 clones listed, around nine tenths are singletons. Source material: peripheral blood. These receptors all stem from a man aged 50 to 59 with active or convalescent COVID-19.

The CDR3 coding sequence is TGCGCCAGCAGCCAAATAACAGGATATAACTATGGCTACACCTTC. Translated, it gives CASSQITGYNYGYTF. The chain is built from TRBV4-3 and TRBJ1-2; tentatively, D is TRBD1 (5 bases). There are 15 residues in the CDR3. Germline values: CDR1 LGHNA, CDR2 YSLEER. V shed 2 bases and J shed 1 base, with 11 bases lying between them.

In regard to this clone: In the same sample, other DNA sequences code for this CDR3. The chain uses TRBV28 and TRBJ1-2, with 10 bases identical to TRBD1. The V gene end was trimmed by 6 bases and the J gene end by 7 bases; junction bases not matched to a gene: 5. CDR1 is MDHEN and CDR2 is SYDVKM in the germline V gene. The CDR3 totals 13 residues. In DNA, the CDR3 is TGTGCCAGCAGACCTGGACAGGGGGGTGGCTACACCTTC. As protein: CASRPGQGGGYTF.

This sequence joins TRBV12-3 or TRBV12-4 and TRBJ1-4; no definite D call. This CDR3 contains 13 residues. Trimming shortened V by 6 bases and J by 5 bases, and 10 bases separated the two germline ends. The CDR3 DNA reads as TGTGCCAGCAGCCCTCGGAGAAATGAAAAACTGTTTTTT. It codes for CASSPRRNEKLFF.